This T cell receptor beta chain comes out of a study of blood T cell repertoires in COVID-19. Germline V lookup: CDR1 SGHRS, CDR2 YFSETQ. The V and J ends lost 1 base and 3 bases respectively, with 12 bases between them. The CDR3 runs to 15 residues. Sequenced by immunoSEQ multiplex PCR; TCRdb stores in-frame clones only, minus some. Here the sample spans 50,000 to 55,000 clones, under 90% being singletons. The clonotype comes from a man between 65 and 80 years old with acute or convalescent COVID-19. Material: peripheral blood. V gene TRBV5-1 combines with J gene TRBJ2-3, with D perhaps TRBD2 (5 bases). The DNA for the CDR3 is TGCGCCAGCAGCTTGCAGGATTGGGAGACAGATACGCAGTATTTT. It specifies CASSLQDWETDTQYF.